This is a list of T cell receptor beta chains from one sample in a study of breast tumors, draining lymph nodes, adjacent tissues. TCRdb recomputed calls from the multiplex PCR reads with MiXCR, one row per CDR3 protein. The table lists about 100,000 distinct CDR3 sequences, about 20% of them singletons. Source material: axillary lymph node tissue. The receptors derive from a female donor with breast cancer. Some clones in this sample may be carry-over from other donors' samples. The CDR3 runs from the conserved cysteine through the conserved F or W. Fields, in order: V gene, clone size, J gene, D gene, CDR3 protein, CDR3 DNA. A D gene is named only where the DNA matches it firmly. Clone size is not always given. Where it is, it says once, few, many or a class for expanded clones.

V: TRBV5-5; size: many; J: TRBJ2-7; D: TRBD1; CDR3: CASSPGTGGEQYF; DNA: TGTGCCAGCAGCCCTGGGACAGGCGGGGAGCAGTACTTC
V: TRBV2; size: many; J: TRBJ2-2; D: -; CDR3: CASHKTENTGELFF; DNA: TGTGCCAGCCACAAGACAGAGAACACCGGGGAGCTGTTTTTT
V: TRBV7-8; size: many; J: TRBJ2-7; D: -; CDR3: CASSLGAVSSYEQYF; DNA: TGTGCCAGCAGCTTAGGTGCAGTCAGCTCCTACGAGCAGTACTTC
V: TRBV11-2; size: few; J: TRBJ2-5; D: -; CDR3: CASSITSQETQYF; DNA: TGTGCCAGCAGCATAACTAGCCAAGAGACCCAGTACTTC
V: TRBV9; size: many; J: TRBJ2-1; D: -; CDR3: CASSAMSGHGDEQFF; DNA: TGTGCCAGCAGTGCGATGAGCGGGCACGGGGATGAGCAGTTCTTC
V: TRBV20-1; size: many; J: TRBJ2-4; D: TRBD1; CDR3: CSAHGTGGVLNIQYF; DNA: TGCAGTGCCCACGGGACAGGGGGCGTATTAAACATTCAGTACTTC
V: TRBV11-2; size: many; J: TRBJ2-7; D: -; CDR3: CASSLGSRSYEQYF; DNA: TGTGCCAGCAGCTTGGGGAGCCGCTCCTACGAGCAGTACTTC
V: TRBV12-3/TRBV12-4; size: many; J: TRBJ2-7; D: -; CDR3: CASARSYEQYF; DNA: TGTGCCAGCGCTCGATCCTACGAGCAGTACTTC
V: TRBV27; size: many; J: TRBJ1-2; D: -; CDR3: CASSFLQGDGYTF; DNA: TGTGCCAGCAGTTTTTTACAGGGAGATGGCTACACCTTC
V: TRBV6-5; size: many; J: TRBJ1-6; D: -; CDR3: CASTLKGRDSPLHF; DNA: TGTGCCAGCACCCTCAAGGGGAGGGATTCACCCCTCCACTTT
V: TRBV5-6; size: many; J: TRBJ1-2; D: -; CDR3: CASSSSNYGYTF; DNA: TGTGCCAGCAGCTCGTCAAACTATGGCTACACCTTC
V: TRBV4-1; size: -; J: TRBJ1-4; D: -; CDR3: CASSQGERLFF; DNA: TGCGCCAGCAGCCAAGGTGAAAGACTGTTTTTT
V: TRBV6-5; size: few; J: TRBJ1-4; D: TRBD1; CDR3: CASRGGQGSTNEKLFF; DNA: TGTGCCAGCAGAGGCGGACAGGGGAGTACTAATGAAAAACTGTTTTTT
V: TRBV20-1; size: many; J: TRBJ2-5; D: TRBD2; CDR3: CSTAGGPGETQYF; DNA: TGCAGTACGGCGGGAGGGCCGGGGGAGACCCAGTACTTC
V: TRBV6-6; size: many; J: TRBJ1-2; D: TRBD1; CDR3: CASSLTDRAGYTF; DNA: TGTGCCAGCAGTTTGACGGACAGGGCTGGCTACACCTTC
V: TRBV6-5; size: many; J: TRBJ2-1; D: -; CDR3: CATAIAQGQRRNEQFF; DNA: TGTGCCACCGCGATCGCACAGGGCCAGCGTAGGAATGAGCAGTTCTTC
V: TRBV19; size: many; J: TRBJ1-6; D: TRBD1; CDR3: CASSPDRGSYNSPLHF; DNA: TGTGCCAGTAGTCCAGACAGGGGATCTTATAATTCACCCCTCCACTTT
V: TRBV2; size: many; J: TRBJ1-5; D: -; CDR3: CASRADSVDQPQHF; DNA: TGTGCCAGCAGAGCGGACAGCGTTGATCAGCCCCAGCATTTT
V: TRBV29-1; size: many; J: TRBJ2-1; D: TRBD2; CDR3: CSVESSTSGGFYNEQFF; DNA: TGCAGCGTTGAGAGCTCAACTAGCGGGGGCTTCTACAATGAGCAGTTCTTC
V: TRBV6-1; size: -; J: TRBJ2-4; D: -; CDR3: CASSGLNLAKNIQYF; DNA: TGTGCCAGCAGCGGACTGAATCTAGCCAAAAACATTCAGTACTTC
V: TRBV4-1; size: many; J: TRBJ1-5; D: -; CDR3: CASSQLQDNQPQHF; DNA: TGCGCCAGCAGCCAGCTTCAGGATAATCAGCCCCAGCATTTT
V: TRBV28; size: few; J: TRBJ2-4; D: -; CDR3: CASRRGGLSGNIQYF; DNA: TGTGCCAGCCGACGAGGGGGTTTGTCCGGAAACATTCAGTACTTC
V: TRBV27; size: few; J: TRBJ2-2; D: TRBD1; CDR3: CASSDRVYLGELFF; DNA: TGTGCCAGCAGTGACAGGGTTTACCTCGGGGAGCTGTTTTTT
V: TRBV5-1; size: many; J: TRBJ1-3; D: -; CDR3: CASKTNLGAGNTIYF; DNA: TGCGCCAGCAAGACCAATTTGGGCGCTGGAAACACCATATATTTT
V: TRBV20-1; size: many; J: TRBJ2-1; D: -; CDR3: CSARDGRGSSYNEQFF; DNA: TGCAGTGCTAGAGACGGGCGGGGAAGTTCCTACAATGAGCAGTTCTTC
V: TRBV6-5; size: many; J: TRBJ1-2; D: -; CDR3: CAAGRPNYGYTF; DNA: TGTGCGGCAGGGCGGCCTAACTATGGCTACACCTTC
V: TRBV19; size: many; J: TRBJ1-5; D: -; CDR3: CASSIQGRSHQPQHF; DNA: TGTGCCAGTAGTATTCAGGGGCGCAGCCATCAGCCCCAGCATTTT
V: TRBV2; size: many; J: TRBJ1-2; D: -; CDR3: CASEGDRGYGYTF; DNA: TGTGCGAGCGAGGGGGACCGGGGCTATGGCTACACCTTC
V: TRBV9; size: many; J: TRBJ2-1; D: TRBD1; CDR3: CASSAPGTGFYNEQFF; DNA: TGTGCCAGCAGCGCCCCCGGGACAGGGTTCTACAATGAGCAGTTCTTC
V: TRBV2; size: many; J: TRBJ1-2; D: -; CDR3: CASSETASRVSGYGGYTF; DNA: TGTGCCAGCAGTGAAACCGCCTCCAGGGTGTCGGGGTATGGAGGCTACACCTTC
V: TRBV6-5; size: many; J: TRBJ1-2; D: TRBD1; CDR3: CASSLDRANGYTF; DNA: TGTGCCAGCAGCCTCGACAGGGCGAATGGCTACACCTTC